This T cell receptor (beta chain) was recorded in a study of blood T cell repertoires in COVID-19. Turning to the study itself: COVID-19 samples collected from the United States, Italy and Spain covered acute and convalescent phases. PBMCs, B-cell-depleted T cells, or T cells provided the cDNA or gDNA that made up the material.

Authors' analysis steps: The assay estimated nucleated cells by amplifying reference gene primers. Assay: immunoSEQ multiplex PCR; the TCRdb copy retains only in-frame clones and omits some. The V and J calls and clone size were taken over from that table, and D and trimming were inferred from the DNA. The table shows roughly 410,000 clones, with 87% occurring only once. While infection was still active, Seattle patients were enrolled and then followed longitudinally. This CDR3 spans 17 amino acids. Germline V CDR1 and CDR2: SGHDT, YYEEEE. Between the trimmed V and J ends, which lost 4 bases and 0 bases, there was a span of 16 bases.

The sequencing sample was made of peripheral blood. V usage is TRBV5-6 and J usage is TRBJ1-4, with D possibly being TRBD1 (5 bases). The receptor was derived from a woman aged 60 to 75 with COVID-19, enrolled during active disease. The CDR3 nucleotides are TGTGCCAGCAGCCGACAGTGGAGGAGGGCAACTAATGAAAAACTGTTTTTT. Amino acids: CASSRQWRRATNEKLFF.